The rows below give T cell receptor beta chains drawn from one sample of a study of beta chain features in type 1 diabetes. Profiling relied on immunoSEQ multiplex PCR, and the TCRdb table lists in-frame clones only, not all of them. The sample includes around 600,000 clones, 9.5% to 15% seen only once; the top ten take around 0.12%. The specimen sequenced was naive CD4+ T cells from blood. Receptors were obtained from a man aged 25 to 45 with type 1 diabetes. Both conserved end residues are part of each CDR3. Each record gives: clone size, D gene, J gene, V gene, CDR3 protein, CDR3 DNA. D genes are given only for firm matches. Some rows have no size entry. The others give once, few or many, or a class for an expanded clone.

- | - | TRBJ2-7 | TRBV5-1 | CASSLVGRSYEQYF | TGCGCCAGCAGCTTGGTTGGCAGGTCCTACGAGCAGTACTTC
few | - | TRBJ1-1 | TRBV29-1 | CSVLREAAFF | TGCAGCGTCCTCAGGGAGGCAGCTTTCTTT
few | - | TRBJ2-5 | TRBV20-1 | CSAPRAETQYF | TGCAGTGCCCCACGGGCGGAGACCCAGTACTTC
- | - | TRBJ1-5 | TRBV4-1 | CASSQEYSNQPQHF | TGCGCCAGCAGCCAAGAATATAGCAATCAGCCCCAGCATTTT
few | TRBD1 | TRBJ2-7 | TRBV4-2 | CASSHGQGADEQYF | TGTGCCAGCAGCCACGGACAGGGCGCCGACGAGCAGTACTTC
few | - | TRBJ2-7 | TRBV7-2 | CASSSEGYEQYF | TGTGCCAGCAGCTCTGAGGGCTACGAGCAGTACTTC
few | TRBD1 | TRBJ1-2 | TRBV7-9 | CASSDREIYGYTF | TGTGCCAGCAGCGACAGGGAGATCTATGGCTACACCTTC
- | TRBD1 | TRBJ1-6 | TRBV7-2 | CASSTTGGPANSPLHF | TGTGCCAGCAGCACCACAGGGGGCCCCGCTAATTCACCCCTCCACTTT
- | - | TRBJ1-6 | TRBV7-8 | CASTPGRPRNSPLHF | TGTGCCAGCACCCCGGGGAGGCCGCGTAATTCACCCCTCCACTTT
- | - | TRBJ1-2 | TRBV7-2 | CASSLGLNNYGYTF | TGTGCCAGCAGCTTAGGGTTGAATAACTATGGCTACACCTTC
- | - | TRBJ1-4 | TRBV5-1 | CASSLGQASEKLFF | TGCGCCAGCAGCTTGGGACAGGCTTCGGAAAAACTGTTTTTT
- | - | TRBJ1-6 | TRBV9 | CASSVGSQGRESPLHF | TGTGCCAGCAGCGTAGGATCCCAGGGGAGGGAGTCACCCCTCCACTTT
- | TRBD2 | TRBJ2-3 | TRBV4-3 | CASSPGEGTQYF | TGCGCCAGCAGCCCGGGGGAGGGGACGCAGTATTTT
- | - | TRBJ2-1 | TRBV4-2 | CASSGGQMADEQFF | TGTGCCAGCAGCGGGGGTCAAATGGCTGATGAGCAGTTCTTC
few | - | TRBJ2-5 | TRBV10-3 | CAISPPGQETQYF | TGTGCCATCAGCCCCCCTGGACAAGAGACCCAGTACTTC
few | TRBD1 | TRBJ2-1 | TRBV19 | CASTGTGASISYNEQFF | TGTGCCAGTACCGGGACAGGTGCTTCAATAAGCTACAATGAGCAGTTCTTC
- | TRBD2 | TRBJ2-3 | TRBV6-5 | CASSYFLAGADTQYF | TGTGCCAGCAGTTACTTCTTAGCGGGGGCAGATACGCAGTATTTT
few | TRBD2 | TRBJ2-5 | TRBV30 | CAWSRGLAGAVWETQYF | TGTGCCTGGAGCCGAGGACTAGCGGGGGCTGTTTGGGAGACCCAGTACTTC
few | TRBD1 | TRBJ2-5 | TRBV29-1 | CSVRGRGKETQYF | TGCAGCGTTCGTGGCAGGGGGAAAGAGACCCAGTACTTC
few | - | TRBJ1-2 | TRBV7-2 | CASSSGAYGYTF | TGTGCCAGCAGTTCAGGGGCCTATGGCTACACCTTC
few | - | TRBJ2-3 | TRBV9 | CASSVGVADTQYF | TGTGCCAGCAGCGTAGGAGTAGCAGATACGCAGTATTTT
- | - | TRBJ2-5 | TRBV7-3 | CASSAPGSETQYF | TGTGCCAGCAGCGCCCCCGGGTCGGAGACCCAGTACTTC
- | TRBD1 | TRBJ2-6 | TRBV9 | CASSVERDRAPAGANVLTF | TGTGCCAGCAGCGTAGAACGGGACAGGGCGCCTGCTGGGGCCAACGTCCTGACTTTC
- | - | TRBJ2-3 | TRBV5-1 | CASSLAQVATDTQYF | TGCGCCAGCAGCTTGGCACAGGTCGCTACAGATACGCAGTATTTT
- | - | TRBJ2-3 | TRBV4-3 | CASSQDGGAVDTQYF | TGCGCCAGCAGCCAAGATGGGGGGGCCGTGGATACGCAGTATTTT
few | - | TRBJ1-1 | TRBV6-5 | CASKRGNTEAFF | TGTGCCAGCAAAAGGGGGAACACTGAAGCTTTCTTT
- | - | TRBJ1-2 | TRBV30 | CAWSGGTGYTF | TGTGCCTGGAGTGGGGGCACGGGCTACACCTTC
- | - | TRBJ2-3 | TRBV9 | CASSAETSTDTQYF | TGTGCCAGCAGCGCCGAGACTAGCACAGATACGCAGTATTTT
- | - | TRBJ1-2 | TRBV5-8 | CASSWAGSGYTF | TGTGCCAGCAGCTGGGCCGGAAGTGGCTACACCTTC
few | TRBD1 | TRBJ2-7 | TRBV5-6 | CASSSTGGLSYEQYF | TGTGCCAGCAGCTCGACAGGGGGCCTTTCCTACGAGCAGTACTTC
few | - | TRBJ2-4 | TRBV4-3 | CASSQDPQVAKNIQYF | TGCGCCAGCAGCCAGGATCCCCAAGTAGCCAAAAACATTCAGTACTTC
- | TRBD2 | TRBJ2-2 | TRBV6-5 | CASSYEPSGGTGELFF | TGTGCCAGCAGTTACGAGCCTAGCGGTGGCACCGGGGAGCTGTTTTTT
- | - | TRBJ1-1 | TRBV5-1 | CASSITGRDTEAFF | TGCGCCAGCAGCATCACAGGGAGGGACACTGAAGCTTTCTTT
few | - | TRBJ1-1 | TRBV11-1 | CASRQNLNTEAFF | TGTGCCAGCAGACAAAACTTGAACACTGAAGCTTTCTTT
few | - | TRBJ2-7 | TRBV29-1 | CSVGDYEQYF | TGCAGCGTTGGCGACTACGAGCAGTACTTC
- | - | TRBJ2-3 | TRBV4-2 | CASSQDIGGTDTQYF | TGTGCCAGCAGCCAAGATATCGGTGGAACAGATACGCAGTATTTT
- | - | TRBJ2-7 | TRBV27 | CASSLGRYEQYF | TGTGCCAGCAGTTTAGGGCGCTACGAGCAGTACTTC
- | - | TRBJ2-1 | TRBV28 | CASNLAGRTYNEQFF | TGTGCCAGCAACCTGGCAGGGCGGACCTACAATGAGCAGTTCTTC
- | - | TRBJ1-5 | TRBV5-6 | CASGSLGQPQHF | TGTGCCAGCGGGTCCCTGGGGCAGCCCCAGCATTTT
few | - | TRBJ2-7 | TRBV28 | CASRGSAEFYEQYF | TGTGCCAGCAGGGGCTCTGCAGAATTCTACGAGCAGTACTTC
few | TRBD1 | TRBJ2-7 | TRBV14 | CASSQRRDRRTYEQYF | TGTGCCAGCAGCCAAAGAAGGGACAGGCGAACCTACGAGCAGTACTTC
few | - | TRBJ2-5 | TRBV30 | CAWSVLDTKETQYF | TGTGCCTGGAGTGTACTCGATACCAAAGAGACCCAGTACTTC
many | - | TRBJ2-6 | TRBV27 | CASWPYSGANVLTF | TGTGCCAGCTGGCCCTACTCTGGGGCCAACGTCCTGACTTTC
- | - | TRBJ2-1 | TRBV30 | CAWSQGYRAAEQFF | TGTGCCTGGAGTCAGGGCTATCGCGCGGCAGAGCAGTTCTTC
- | - | TRBJ1-4 | TRBV4-2 | CASSQEHLNEKLFF | TGTGCCAGCAGCCAAGAACACCTTAATGAAAAACTGTTTTTT
few | - | TRBJ1-6 | TRBV2 | CASRLSTGQRNSPLHF | TGTGCCAGCAGACTCAGTACAGGGCAACGGAATTCACCCCTCCACTTT
- | - | TRBJ2-4 | TRBV9 | CASSVDSTKNIQYF | TGTGCCAGCAGCGTAGACTCGACCAAAAACATTCAGTACTTC
few | - | TRBJ1-2 | TRBV9 | CASSVAGWGYTF | TGTGCCAGCAGCGTAGCCGGGTGGGGCTACACCTTC
- | TRBD1 | TRBJ2-2 | TRBV9 | CASSGHTGGVSTGELFF | TGTGCCAGCAGCGGACATACAGGGGGAGTATCGACCGGGGAGCTGTTTTTT
- | - | TRBJ2-3 | TRBV4-2 | CASSQAAGSGDTQYF | TGTGCCAGCAGCCAAGCGGCGGGGAGCGGAGATACGCAGTATTTT
few | TRBD1 | TRBJ2-7 | TRBV29-1 | CSVRGQGYEQYF | TGCAGCGTCCGCGGACAGGGGTACGAGCAGTACTTC
few | TRBD1 | TRBJ2-2 | TRBV10-3 | CAITPGQTSGELFF | TGTGCCATCACCCCGGGACAGACATCCGGGGAGCTGTTTTTT
- | - | TRBJ2-1 | TRBV2 | CASSGPYGPSSYNEQFF | TGTGCCAGCAGTGGCCCCTACGGTCCAAGCTCCTACAATGAGCAGTTCTTC